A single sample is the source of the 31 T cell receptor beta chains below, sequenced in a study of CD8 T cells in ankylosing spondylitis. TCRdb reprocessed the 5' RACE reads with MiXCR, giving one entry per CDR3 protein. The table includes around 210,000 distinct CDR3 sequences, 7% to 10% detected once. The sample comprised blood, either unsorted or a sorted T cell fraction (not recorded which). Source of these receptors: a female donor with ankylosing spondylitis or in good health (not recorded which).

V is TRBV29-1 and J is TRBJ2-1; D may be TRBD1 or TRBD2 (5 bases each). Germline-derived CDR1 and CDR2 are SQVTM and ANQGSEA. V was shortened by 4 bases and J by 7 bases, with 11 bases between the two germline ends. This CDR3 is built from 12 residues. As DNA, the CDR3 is TGCAGCGTTGCCTTTGGGACGAATGAGCAGTTCTTC. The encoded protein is CSVAFGTNEQFF.

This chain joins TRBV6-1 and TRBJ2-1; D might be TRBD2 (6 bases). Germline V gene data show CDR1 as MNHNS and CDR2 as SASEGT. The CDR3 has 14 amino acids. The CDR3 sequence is CASGYLDPYNEQFF. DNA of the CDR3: TGTGCAAGCGGGTATCTAGATCCCTACAATGAGCAGTTCTTC.

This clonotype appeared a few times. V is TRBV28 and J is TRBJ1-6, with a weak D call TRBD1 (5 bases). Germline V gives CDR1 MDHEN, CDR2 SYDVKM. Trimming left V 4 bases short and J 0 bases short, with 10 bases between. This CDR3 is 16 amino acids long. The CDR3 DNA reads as TGTGCCAGCAGTTCCTCGGGGGACTCCTATAATTCACCCCTCCACTTT. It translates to CASSSSGDSYNSPLHF.

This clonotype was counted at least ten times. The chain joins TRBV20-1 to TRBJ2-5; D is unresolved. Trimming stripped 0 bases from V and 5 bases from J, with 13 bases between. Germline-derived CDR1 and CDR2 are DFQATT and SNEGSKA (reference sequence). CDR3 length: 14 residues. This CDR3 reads CSARDLGRTETQYF. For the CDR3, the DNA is TGCAGTGCTAGAGATCTGGGAAGGACCGAGACCCAGTACTTC.

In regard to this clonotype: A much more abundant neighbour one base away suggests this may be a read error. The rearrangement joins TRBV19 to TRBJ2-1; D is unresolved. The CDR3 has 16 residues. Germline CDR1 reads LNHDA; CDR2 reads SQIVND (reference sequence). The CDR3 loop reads CTSTSPSGSSYNEQFF. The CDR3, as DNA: TGTACCAGTACCTCTCCCAGTGGAAGCTCCTACAATGAGCAGTTCTTC.

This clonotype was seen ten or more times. The CDR3 loop reads CSARPAGTGDTEAFF. DNA of the CDR3: TGCAGTGCTAGGCCCGCCGGGACAGGGGACACTGAAGCTTTCTTT. The rearrangement uses TRBV20-1 and TRBJ1-1, with 10 bases identical to TRBD1. The germline V gene encodes CDR1 DFQATT and CDR2 SNEGSKA (reference sequence). CDR3 size: 15 residues. J gave up 3 bases and V 3 bases, and 7 bases lay outside the gene matches.

The CDR3 protein is CSVTPTGLETQYF. Here the CDR3 DNA reads TGCAGCGTTACCCCCACGGGGCTGGAGACCCAGTACTTC. The gene calls are TRBV29-1 and TRBJ2-5; either TRBD1 or TRBD2 may supply D (5 bases each). The CDR3 loop spans 13 amino acids. Trimming took 5 bases from V and 5 from J, leaving 15 bases between them. The germline gives CDR1 SQVTM, CDR2 ANQGSEA.

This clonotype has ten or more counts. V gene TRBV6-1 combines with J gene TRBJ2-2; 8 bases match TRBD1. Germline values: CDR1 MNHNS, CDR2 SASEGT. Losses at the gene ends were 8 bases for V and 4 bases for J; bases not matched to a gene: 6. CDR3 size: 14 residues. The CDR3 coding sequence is TGTGCCAGCCGCAACAGGGGGAGCACCGGGGAGCTGTTTTTT. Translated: CASRNRGSTGELFF.

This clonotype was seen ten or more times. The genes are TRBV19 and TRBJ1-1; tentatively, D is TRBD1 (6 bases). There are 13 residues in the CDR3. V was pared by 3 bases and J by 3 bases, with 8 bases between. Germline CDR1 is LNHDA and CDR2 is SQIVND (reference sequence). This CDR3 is CASSMKGDTEAFF. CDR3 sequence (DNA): TGTGCCAGTAGTATGAAGGGGGACACTGAAGCTTTCTTT.

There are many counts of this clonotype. In DNA form, the CDR3 reads TGTGCCAGCAGCTTAAGCCGGACAGCTCTGAGCTCCTACGAGCAGTACTTC. Amino acids: CASSLSRTALSSYEQYF. The chain links TRBV7-2 to TRBJ2-7, with a weak D call TRBD1 (6 bases). The germline gives CDR1 SGHTA, CDR2 FQGNSA. Trimming left V 2 bases short and J 0 bases short, with 17 bases between. The CDR3 length is 17 residues. The variable domain in full, completed from reference TRBV7-2 and TRBJ2-7, reads GAGVSQSPSNKVTEKGKDVELRCDPISGHTALYWYRQSLGQGLEFLIYFQGNSAPDKSGLPSDRFSAERTGGSVSTLTIQRTQQEDSAVYLCASSLSRTALSSYEQYFGPGTRLTVT.

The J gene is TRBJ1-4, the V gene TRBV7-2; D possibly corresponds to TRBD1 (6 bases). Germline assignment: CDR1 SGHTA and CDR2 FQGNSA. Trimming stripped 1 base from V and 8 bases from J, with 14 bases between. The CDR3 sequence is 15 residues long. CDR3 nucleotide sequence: TGTGCCAGCAGCTTAGTGGGGGGCGCAAACGAAAAACTGTTTTTT. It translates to CASSLVGGANEKLFF.

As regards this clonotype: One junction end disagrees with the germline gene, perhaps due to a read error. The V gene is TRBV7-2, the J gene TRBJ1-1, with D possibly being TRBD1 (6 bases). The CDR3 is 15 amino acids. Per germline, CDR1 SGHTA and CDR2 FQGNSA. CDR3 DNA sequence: TGTGCCAGCAGCTTAGACCGGGGGCGAAACATTGAAGCTTTCTTT. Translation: CASSLDRGRNIEAFF. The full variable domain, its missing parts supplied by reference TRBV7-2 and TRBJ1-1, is GAGVSQSPSNKVTEKGKDVELRCDPISGHTALYWYRQSLGQGLEFLIYFQGNSAPDKSGLPSDRFSAERTGGSVSTLTIQRTQQEDSAVYLCASSLDRGRNIEAFFGQGTRLTVV.

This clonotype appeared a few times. The CDR3 spells CASSQGGAGQETQYF. CDR3 sequence (DNA): TGCGCCAGCAGCCAAGGAGGAGCGGGCCAAGAGACCCAGTACTTC. The chain combines TRBV4-3 with TRBJ2-5; a possible D gene is TRBD2 (6 bases). Germline CDR1 is LGHNA and CDR2 is YSLEER. Trimming shortened V by 1 base and J by 1 base, and 10 bases separated the two germline ends. The CDR3 is made up of 15 amino acids.

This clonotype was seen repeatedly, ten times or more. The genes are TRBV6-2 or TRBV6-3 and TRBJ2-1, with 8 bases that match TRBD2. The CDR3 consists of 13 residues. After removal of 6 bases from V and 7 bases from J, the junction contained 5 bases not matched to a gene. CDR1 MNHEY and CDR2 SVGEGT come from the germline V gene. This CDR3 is CASSRGGGNEQFF. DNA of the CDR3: TGTGCCAGCAGCCGGGGGGGGGGAAATGAGCAGTTCTTC.

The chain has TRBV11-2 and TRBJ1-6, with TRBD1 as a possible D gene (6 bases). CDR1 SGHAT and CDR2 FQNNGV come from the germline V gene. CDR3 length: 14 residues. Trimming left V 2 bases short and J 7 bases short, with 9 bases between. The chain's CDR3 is CASSLWTVNSPLHF. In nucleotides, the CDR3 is TGTGCCAGCAGCTTATGGACAGTAAATTCACCCCTCCACTTT.

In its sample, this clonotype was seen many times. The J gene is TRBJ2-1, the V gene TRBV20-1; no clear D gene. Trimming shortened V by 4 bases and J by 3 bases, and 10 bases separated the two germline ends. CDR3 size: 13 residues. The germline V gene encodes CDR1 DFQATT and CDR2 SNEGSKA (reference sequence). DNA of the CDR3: TGCAGTGCTACAAAGCTGGACTACAATGAGCAGTTCTTC. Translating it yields CSATKLDYNEQFF.

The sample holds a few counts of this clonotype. Written as DNA, the CDR3 is TGTGCCATCGCAGTATCTAAACTAGTCTCCTACAATGAGCAGTTCTTC. This translates into CAIAVSKLVSYNEQFF. The V and J genes are TRBV10-3 and TRBJ2-1, with a tentative D call TRBD2 (5 bases). V was pared by 8 bases and J by 0 bases, with 17 bases between. CDR3 length: 16 residues. The germline V gene has CDR1 ENHRY and CDR2 SYGVKD.

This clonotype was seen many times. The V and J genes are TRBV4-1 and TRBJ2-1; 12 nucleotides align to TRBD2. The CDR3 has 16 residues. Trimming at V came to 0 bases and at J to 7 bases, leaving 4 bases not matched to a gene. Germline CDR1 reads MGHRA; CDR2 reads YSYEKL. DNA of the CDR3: TGCGCCAGCAGCCAAGAACCCGGACTAGCGGGGAATGAGCAGTTCTTC. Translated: CASSQEPGLAGNEQFF.

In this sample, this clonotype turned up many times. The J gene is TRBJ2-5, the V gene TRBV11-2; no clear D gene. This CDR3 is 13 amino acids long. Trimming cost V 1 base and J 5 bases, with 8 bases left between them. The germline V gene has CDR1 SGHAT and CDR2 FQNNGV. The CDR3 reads CASSLAASETQYF. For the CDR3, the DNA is TGTGCCAGCAGCTTAGCCGCTTCGGAGACCCAGTACTTC.

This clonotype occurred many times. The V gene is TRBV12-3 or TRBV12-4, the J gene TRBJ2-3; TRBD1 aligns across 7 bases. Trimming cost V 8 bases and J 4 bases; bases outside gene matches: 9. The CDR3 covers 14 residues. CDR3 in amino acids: CASDSLGGADTQYF. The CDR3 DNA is TGTGCCAGCGACTCCTTAGGGGGCGCAGATACGCAGTATTTT.

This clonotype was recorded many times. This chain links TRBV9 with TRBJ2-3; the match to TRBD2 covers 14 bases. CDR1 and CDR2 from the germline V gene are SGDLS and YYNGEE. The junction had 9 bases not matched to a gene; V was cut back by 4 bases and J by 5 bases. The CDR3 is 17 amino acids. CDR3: CASSPRRLAGGQDTQYF. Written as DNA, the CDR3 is TGTGCCAGCAGCCCGCGTCGACTAGCGGGAGGGCAAGATACGCAGTATTTT.

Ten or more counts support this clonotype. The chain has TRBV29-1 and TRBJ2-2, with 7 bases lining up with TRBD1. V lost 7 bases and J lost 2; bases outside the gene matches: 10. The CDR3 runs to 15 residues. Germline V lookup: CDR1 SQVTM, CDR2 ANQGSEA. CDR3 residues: CSGSSGQINTGELFF. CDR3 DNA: TGCAGCGGCTCCTCGGGACAGATTAACACCGGGGAGCTGTTTTTT.

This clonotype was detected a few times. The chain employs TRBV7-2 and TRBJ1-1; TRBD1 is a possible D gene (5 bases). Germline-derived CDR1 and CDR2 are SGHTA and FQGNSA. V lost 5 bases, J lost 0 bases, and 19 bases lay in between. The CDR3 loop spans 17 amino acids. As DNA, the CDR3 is TGTGCCAGCAGCCTAAGGGGACGGTTGTTGGTGAACACTGAAGCTTTCTTT. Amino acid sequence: CASSLRGRLLVNTEAFF.

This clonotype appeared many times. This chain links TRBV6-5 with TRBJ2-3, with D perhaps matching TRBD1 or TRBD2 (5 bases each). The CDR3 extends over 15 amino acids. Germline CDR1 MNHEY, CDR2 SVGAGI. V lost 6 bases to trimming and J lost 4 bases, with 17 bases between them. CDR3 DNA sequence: TGTGCCAGCAGCGTGAGGGGAACGGGTCCAGATACGCAGTATTTT. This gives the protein CASSVRGTGPDTQYF.

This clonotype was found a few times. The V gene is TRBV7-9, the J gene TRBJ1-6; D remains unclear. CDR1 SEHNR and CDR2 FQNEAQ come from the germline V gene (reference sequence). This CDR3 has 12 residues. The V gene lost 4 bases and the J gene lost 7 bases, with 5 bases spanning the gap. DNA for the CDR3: TGTGCCAGCAGCTACCAGAATTCACCCCTCCACTTT. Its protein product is CASSYQNSPLHF.

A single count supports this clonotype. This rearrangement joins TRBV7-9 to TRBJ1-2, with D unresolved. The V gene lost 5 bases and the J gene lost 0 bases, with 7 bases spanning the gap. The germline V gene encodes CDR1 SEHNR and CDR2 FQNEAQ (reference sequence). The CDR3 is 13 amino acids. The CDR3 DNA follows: TGTGCCAGCAGCACCGGGACTAACTATGGCTACACCTTC. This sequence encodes CASSTGTNYGYTF.

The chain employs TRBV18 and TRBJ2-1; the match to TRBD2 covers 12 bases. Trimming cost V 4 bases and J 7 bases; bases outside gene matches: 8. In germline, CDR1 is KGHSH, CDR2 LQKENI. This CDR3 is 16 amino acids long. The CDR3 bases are TGTGCCAGCTCACTTCTGCTAGCGGGAGGGGATAATGAGCAGTTCTTC. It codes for CASSLLLAGGDNEQFF.

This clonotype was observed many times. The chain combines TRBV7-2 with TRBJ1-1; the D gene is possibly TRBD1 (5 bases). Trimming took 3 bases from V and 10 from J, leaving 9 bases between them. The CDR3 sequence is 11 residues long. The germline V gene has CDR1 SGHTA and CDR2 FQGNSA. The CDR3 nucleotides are TGTGCCAGCAGCTTGGCAGGGCTAGCTTTCTTT. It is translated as CASSLAGLAFF.

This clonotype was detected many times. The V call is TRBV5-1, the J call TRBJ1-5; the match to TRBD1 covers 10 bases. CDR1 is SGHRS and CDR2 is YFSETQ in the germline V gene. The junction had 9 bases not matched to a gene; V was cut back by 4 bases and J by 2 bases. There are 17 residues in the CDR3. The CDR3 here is CASSPGTGARGNQPQHF. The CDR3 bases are TGCGCCAGCAGCCCCGGGACAGGGGCCAGGGGCAATCAGCCCCAGCATTTT.

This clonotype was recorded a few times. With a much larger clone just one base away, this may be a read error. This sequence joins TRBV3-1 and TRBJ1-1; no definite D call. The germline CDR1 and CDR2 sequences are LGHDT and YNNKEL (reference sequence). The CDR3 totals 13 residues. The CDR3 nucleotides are TGTACCAGCAGCCGGACCTTGTCCACTGAAGCTTTCTTT. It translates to CTSSRTLSTEAFF.

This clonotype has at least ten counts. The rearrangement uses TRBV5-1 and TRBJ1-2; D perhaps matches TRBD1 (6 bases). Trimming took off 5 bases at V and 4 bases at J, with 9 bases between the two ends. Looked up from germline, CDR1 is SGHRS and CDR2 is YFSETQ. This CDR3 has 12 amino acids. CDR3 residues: CASRGAGYGYTF. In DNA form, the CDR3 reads TGCGCCAGCAGGGGGGCCGGCTATGGCTACACCTTC. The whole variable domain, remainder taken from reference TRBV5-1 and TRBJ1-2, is KAGVTQTPRYLIKTRGQQVTLSCSPISGHRSVSWYQQTPGQGLQFLFEYFSETQRNKGNFPGRFSGRQFSNSRSEMNVSTLELGDSALYLCASRGAGYGYTFGSGTRLTVV.